This T cell receptor (beta chain) came from a study of shared clonotypes between healthy human individuals. For the study at large: Donors, aged 18 to 49, were a couple of women and three men. Study results and limitations: For naive CD4 cells, approximately 5% of clonotypes were shared across a handful of donors.

Repertoires were generated with immunoSEQ multiplex PCR, while TCRdb's copy carries only in-frame clones and drops some. The sample has around 510,000 clones; about 96% are singletons. Details on this clone: Antigen unknown.

What was sequenced was naive CD4+ T cells sorted from blood. Subset here: CD45RA+ positively selected. This receptor was taken from a woman aged 30 to 39 in good health.

Here the CDR3 DNA reads TGTGCCTGGAGTGTTAGGGACAATCAGCCCCAGCATTTT. Translated: CAWSVRDNQPQHF. The chain links TRBV30 to TRBJ1-5; D uncertain. The CDR3 contains 13 residues. CDR1 is GTSNPN and CDR2 is SVGIG in the germline V gene (reference sequence). V lost 0 bases and J 3 bases, leaving 6 bases between the germline ends.